What follows describes a single T cell receptor (beta chain). The antigen remains unidentified. The sample originates from a study of cytomegalovirus exposure and HLA in healthy donors. Study conclusions and caveats: In a later analysis, compared with equally common non-associated chains, HLA-associated beta chains were more expanded. Approximately 18,000 TCR beta sequences were associated with HLA alleles at 0.05 false discovery rate in a later analysis. The dataset shows that most TCR sequences were rare, while some public TCRs occurred in many donors. Later analysis identified several of the most significant clusters that appeared linked to common viral pathogens.

PCR amplification relied on 60 Vbeta primers (plus 13 Jbeta primers). The data were produced by immunoSEQ multiplex PCR, yet TCRdb's version contains in-frame clones alone and is incomplete. Of about 260,000 clones in the sample, more than 55% were seen once. The germline CDR1 and CDR2 sequences are MNHEY and SMNVEV (reference sequence). The CDR3 is made up of 14 amino acids. V lost 2 bases to trimming and J lost 11 bases; unmatched junction nucleotides: 8. The specimen sequenced was PBMCs. The chain recombines TRBV27 with TRBJ1-1; 10 bases map to TRBD1. This sequence originates from a female donor in good health and CMV-seronegative. The CDR3 protein is CASSLQGQGTTAFF. In DNA form, the CDR3 reads TGTGCCAGCAGTTTACAGGGACAGGGGACGACCGCTTTCTTT.